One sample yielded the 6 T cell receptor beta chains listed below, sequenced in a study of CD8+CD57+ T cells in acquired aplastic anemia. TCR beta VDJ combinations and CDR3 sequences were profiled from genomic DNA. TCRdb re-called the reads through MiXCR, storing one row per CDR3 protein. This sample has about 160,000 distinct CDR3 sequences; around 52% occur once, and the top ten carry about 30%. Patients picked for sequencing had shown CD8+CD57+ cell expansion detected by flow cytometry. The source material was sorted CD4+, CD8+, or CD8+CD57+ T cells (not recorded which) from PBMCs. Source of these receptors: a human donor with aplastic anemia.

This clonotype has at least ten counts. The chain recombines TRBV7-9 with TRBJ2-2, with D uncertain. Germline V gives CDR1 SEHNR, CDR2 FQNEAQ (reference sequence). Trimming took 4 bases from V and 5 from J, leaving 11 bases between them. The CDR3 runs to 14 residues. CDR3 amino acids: CASSSPVWTGELFF. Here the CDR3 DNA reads TGTGCCAGCAGCTCCCCCGTGTGGACCGGGGAGCTGTTTTTT.

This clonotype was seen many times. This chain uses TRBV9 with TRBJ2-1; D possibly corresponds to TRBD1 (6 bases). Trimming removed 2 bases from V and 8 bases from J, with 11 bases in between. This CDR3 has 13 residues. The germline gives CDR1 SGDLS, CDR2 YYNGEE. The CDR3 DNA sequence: TGTGCCAGCAGCGTGGCAGGGGTATATGAGCAGTTCTTC. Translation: CASSVAGVYEQFF.

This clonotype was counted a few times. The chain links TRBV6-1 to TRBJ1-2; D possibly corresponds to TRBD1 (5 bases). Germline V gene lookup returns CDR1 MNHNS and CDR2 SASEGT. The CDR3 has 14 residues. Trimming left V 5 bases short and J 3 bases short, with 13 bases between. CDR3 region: CASSPIGGYYGYTF. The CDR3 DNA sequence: TGTGCCAGCAGTCCTATTGGGGGATACTATGGCTACACCTTC.

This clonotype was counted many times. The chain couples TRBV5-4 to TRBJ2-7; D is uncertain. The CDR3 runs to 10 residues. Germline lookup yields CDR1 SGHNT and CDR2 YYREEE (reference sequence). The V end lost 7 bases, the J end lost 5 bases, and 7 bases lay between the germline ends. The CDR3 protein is CASGSDEQYF. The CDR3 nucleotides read TGTGCCAGCGGAAGCGACGAGCAGTACTTC.

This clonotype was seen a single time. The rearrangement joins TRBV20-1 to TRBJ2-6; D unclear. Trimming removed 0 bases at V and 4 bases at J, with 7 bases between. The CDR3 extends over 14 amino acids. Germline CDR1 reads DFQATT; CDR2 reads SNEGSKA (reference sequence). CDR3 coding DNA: TGCAGTGCTAGAGATCTCGACGGGGCCAACGTCCTGACTTTC. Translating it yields CSARDLDGANVLTF.

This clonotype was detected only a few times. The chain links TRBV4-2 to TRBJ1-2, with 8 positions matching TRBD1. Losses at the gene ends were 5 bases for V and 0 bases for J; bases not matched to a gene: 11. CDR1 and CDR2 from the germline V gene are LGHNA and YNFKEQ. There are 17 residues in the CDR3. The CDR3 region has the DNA TGTGCCAGCAGCGTACCGGGACAGGAGCTCACTAACTATGGCTACACCTTC. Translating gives CASSVPGQELTNYGYTF.